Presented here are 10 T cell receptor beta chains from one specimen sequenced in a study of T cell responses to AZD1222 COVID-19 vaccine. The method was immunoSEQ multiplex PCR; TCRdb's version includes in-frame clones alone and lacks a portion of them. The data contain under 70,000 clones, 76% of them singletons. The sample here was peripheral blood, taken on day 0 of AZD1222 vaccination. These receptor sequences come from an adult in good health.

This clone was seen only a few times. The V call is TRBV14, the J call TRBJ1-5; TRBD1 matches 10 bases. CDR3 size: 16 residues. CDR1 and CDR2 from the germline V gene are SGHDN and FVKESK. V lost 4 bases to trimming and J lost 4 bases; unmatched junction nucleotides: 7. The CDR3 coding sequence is TGTGCCAGCAGCCCAGCCGGGACAGGGGTGAATCAGCCCCAGCATTTT. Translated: CASSPAGTGVNQPQHF. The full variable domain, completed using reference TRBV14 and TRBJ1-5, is EAGVTQFPSHSVIEKGQTVTLRCDPISGHDNLYWYRRVMGKEIKFLLHFVKESKQDESGMPNNRFLAERTGGTYSTLKVQPAELEDSGVYFCASSPAGTGVNQPQHFGDGTRLSIL.

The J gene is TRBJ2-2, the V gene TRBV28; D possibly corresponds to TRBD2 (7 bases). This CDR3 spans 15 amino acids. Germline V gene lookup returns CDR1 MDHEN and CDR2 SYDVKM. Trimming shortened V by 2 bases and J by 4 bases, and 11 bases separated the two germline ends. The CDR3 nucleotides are TGTGCCAGCAGTTTAGAGGGGGGGGCCACCGGGGAGCTGTTTTTT. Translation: CASSLEGGATGELFF.

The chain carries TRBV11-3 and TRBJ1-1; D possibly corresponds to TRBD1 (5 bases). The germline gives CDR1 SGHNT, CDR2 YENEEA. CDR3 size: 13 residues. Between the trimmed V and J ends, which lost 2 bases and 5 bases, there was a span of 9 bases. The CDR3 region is CASSLQGRTEAFF. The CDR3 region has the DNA TGTGCCAGCAGCTTACAGGGAAGGACTGAAGCTTTCTTT.

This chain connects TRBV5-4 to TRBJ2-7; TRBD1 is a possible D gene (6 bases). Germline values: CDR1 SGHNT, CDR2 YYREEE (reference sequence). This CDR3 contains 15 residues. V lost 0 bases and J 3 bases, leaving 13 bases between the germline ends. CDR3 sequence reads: CASSLGTADIYEQYF. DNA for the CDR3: TGTGCCAGCAGCTTGGGGACAGCGGACATCTACGAGCAGTACTTC.

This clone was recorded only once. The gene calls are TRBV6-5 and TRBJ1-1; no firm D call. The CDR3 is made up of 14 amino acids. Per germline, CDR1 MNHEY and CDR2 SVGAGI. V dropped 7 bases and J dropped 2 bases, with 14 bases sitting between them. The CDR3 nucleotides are TGTGCCAGCACCCCCGGACCGACTAACACTGAAGCTTTCTTT. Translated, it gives CASTPGPTNTEAFF.

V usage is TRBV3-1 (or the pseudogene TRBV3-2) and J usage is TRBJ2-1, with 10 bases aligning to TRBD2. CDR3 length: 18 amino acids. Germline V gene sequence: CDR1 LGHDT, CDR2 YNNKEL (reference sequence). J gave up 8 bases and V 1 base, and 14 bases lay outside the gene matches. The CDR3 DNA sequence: TGTGCCAGCAGCCAAGTTCCAACCCTCCCTAGCGGGGGCGATGAGCAGTTCTTC. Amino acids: CASSQVPTLPSGGDEQFF.

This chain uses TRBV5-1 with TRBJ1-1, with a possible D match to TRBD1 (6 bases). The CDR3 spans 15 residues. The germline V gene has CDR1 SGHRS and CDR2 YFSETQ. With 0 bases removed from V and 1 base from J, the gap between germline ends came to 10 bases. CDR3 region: CASSLAGTRNTEAFF. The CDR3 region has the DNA TGCGCCAGCAGCTTGGCCGGGACAAGGAACACTGAAGCTTTCTTT.

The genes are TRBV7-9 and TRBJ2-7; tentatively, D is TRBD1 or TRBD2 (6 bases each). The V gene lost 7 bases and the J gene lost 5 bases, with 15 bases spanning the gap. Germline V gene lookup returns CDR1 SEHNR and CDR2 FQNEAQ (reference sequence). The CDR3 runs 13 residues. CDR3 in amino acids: CASINSRGDEQYF. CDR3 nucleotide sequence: TGTGCCAGCATCAATTCAAGGGGGGACGAGCAGTACTTC.

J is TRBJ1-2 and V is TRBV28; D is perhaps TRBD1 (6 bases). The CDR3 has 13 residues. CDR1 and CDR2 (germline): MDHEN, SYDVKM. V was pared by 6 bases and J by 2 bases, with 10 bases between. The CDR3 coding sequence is TGTGCCAGCAGGCGGGACAAAAACTATGGCTACACCTTC. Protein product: CASRRDKNYGYTF.

The CDR3 DNA sequence: TGTGCTAGTGGGCCGGGACAGCAAAATTCACCCCTCCACTTT. Translating gives CASGPGQQNSPLHF. This chain uses TRBV12-5 with TRBJ1-6; the match to TRBD1 covers 7 bases. CDR1 is LGHNT and CDR2 is FRNRAP in the germline V gene. The V gene end was trimmed by 6 bases and the J gene end by 7 bases; junction bases not matched to a gene: 6. The CDR3 spans 14 residues.